This T cell receptor (beta chain) stems from a study of Tregs in tolerant kidney transplant recipients. This CDR3 has 15 amino acids. The table came from immunoSEQ multiplex PCR; TCRdb's copy has only in-frame clones and leaves some out. The table includes 55,000 to 70,000 clones, around 85% detected once. J is TRBJ2-1 and V is TRBV12-2; the table names TRBD2, a call not compared with the DNA. TRBV12-2 is reported as a pseudogene. The clonotype was recovered from a human donor who received a combined kidney and bone marrow transplant. Here the sequenced sample was Tregs from blood, taken before the transplant. The CDR3 sequence is CASRLLAGRYNEQFF. In DNA, the CDR3 is TGTGCAAGTCGCTTGCTAGCGGGGAGGTACAATGAGCAGTTCTTC.